These 24 T cell receptor beta chains share one sample of origin, sequenced in a study of monozygotic twins with inflammatory bowel disease. TCRdb re-called the 5' RACE reads; every CDR3 protein appears as one record, without DNA. Its listing shows 300,000 to 350,000 distinct CDR3 sequences. The sequenced material came from blood. The receptors come from a human donor with ulcerative colitis or Crohn's disease, or a healthy co-twin of an affected twin (not recorded which).

The chain carries TRBV25-1 and TRBJ1-3; TCRdb returns TRBD1, unconfirmable since there is no DNA. This CDR3 has 14 residues. CDR1 and CDR2 (germline): MGHDK, SYGVNS. The CDR3 reads CASTVTGPGNTIYF.

The chain employs TRBV5-1 and TRBJ1-2; TCRdb names TRBD1, which stays unverified in the absence of DNA. Germline assignment: CDR1 SGHRS and CDR2 YFSETQ. The CDR3 loop spans 13 amino acids. The CDR3 spells CASSLAAGGGYTF.

The chain recombines TRBV20-1 with TRBJ1-1. The CDR3 totals 11 residues. Germline V gene data show CDR1 as DFQATT and CDR2 as SNEGSKA (reference sequence). CDR3 sequence reads: CSARGGTEAFF.

The chain links TRBV25-1 to TRBJ2-7; the D gene TCRdb calls, TRBD1, cannot be checked with no DNA. Germline CDR1 reads MGHDK; CDR2 reads SYGVNS. This CDR3 region has 14 residues. CDR3 sequence reads: CASSDYGTGDKQYF.

This sequence joins TRBV6-1 and TRBJ2-5; with no DNA, the TCRdb D assignment of TRBD2 cannot be verified. The CDR3 length is 16 residues. Looked up from germline, CDR1 is MNHNS and CDR2 is SASEGT. CDR3 loop: CASSAGRTSGQETQYF.

The V and J genes are TRBV14 and TRBJ2-5; absent DNA, TCRdb's TRBD2 call cannot be checked. Germline V gives CDR1 SGHDN, CDR2 FVKESK. The CDR3 has 14 residues. The CDR3 is CASSQWEEVETQYF.

This chain's CDR3 is CATSRDQPLRGIHF. V is TRBV15 and J is TRBJ2-5; TCRdb gives TRBD1 as the D gene, but with no DNA this cannot be confirmed. Looked up from germline, CDR1 is LNHNV and CDR2 is YYDKDF (reference sequence). This CDR3 is built from 14 residues.

V usage is TRBV6-5 and J usage is TRBJ2-1; TCRdb selects TRBD2, and the lack of DNA leaves this call unchecked. The CDR3 totals 16 residues. Germline-derived CDR1 and CDR2 are MNHEY and SVGAGI. The CDR3 sequence is CASSYSGLAAYNEQFF.

The V and J genes are TRBV10-3 and TRBJ2-7. CDR3 length equals 15 residues. CDR1 and CDR2 (germline): ENHRY, SYGVKD. CDR3 amino acids: CAIGDVGLKFYEQYF.

V and J are TRBV19 and TRBJ2-1; TCRdb picks TRBD1, but there is no DNA to check that call. This CDR3 has 13 amino acids. Germline assignment: CDR1 LNHDA and CDR2 SQIVND (reference sequence). The CDR3 sequence is CASSARTGYEQFF.

The CDR3 protein is CASSFRQGEDTQYF. V gene TRBV7-3 combines with J gene TRBJ2-3; TCRdb designates TRBD1, a call that cannot be tested without DNA. Germline loops: CDR1 SGHTA, CDR2 FQGTGA. There are 14 residues in the CDR3.

The gene calls are TRBV6-5 and TRBJ1-2. From germline, CDR1 is MNHEY and CDR2 SVGAGI. The CDR3 is 15 amino acids. The CDR3 is CASSYSGVLASGYTF.

The chain uses TRBV3-1 and TRBJ2-1; TCRdb picks TRBD2, but there is no DNA to check that call. This CDR3 contains 15 residues. Germline CDR1 is LGHDT and CDR2 is YNNKEL (reference sequence). The CDR3 reads CASSRDYLSYNEQFF.

The gene calls are TRBV3-1 and TRBJ2-1; TCRdb proposes TRBD1, but this gene call is untestable without DNA. The germline gives CDR1 LGHDT, CDR2 YNNKEL (reference sequence). The CDR3 is made up of 13 amino acids. The CDR3 sequence is CASSPSGTGTKFF.

CDR3 region: CASSFRDWVNTGELFF. The rearrangement uses TRBV28 and TRBJ2-2; TCRdb outputs TRBD1, but without DNA this stays unchecked. The length of the CDR3 is 16 residues. Germline CDR1 is MDHEN and CDR2 is SYDVKM.

V is TRBV20-1 and J is TRBJ2-5; TCRdb gives TRBD1 as the D gene, but with no DNA this cannot be confirmed. The CDR3 runs to 14 residues. Germline CDR1 DFQATT, CDR2 SNEGSKA (reference sequence). Here the CDR3 reads CSAQAPGQLGTQYF.

This chain links TRBV28 with TRBJ2-6. CDR3 size: 12 residues. Germline lookup yields CDR1 MDHEN and CDR2 SYDVKM. The CDR3 region is CASSLGYGVLTF.

The V call is TRBV7-9, the J call TRBJ2-2; TCRdb's assignment of TRBD1 cannot be checked, as there is no DNA. CDR3 size: 13 residues. The germline CDR1 and CDR2 sequences are SEHNR and FQNEAQ (reference sequence). This chain's CDR3 is CASSWGRIGELFF.

The chain uses TRBV5-1 and TRBJ2-5. CDR3 length equals 14 residues. Germline V gene sequence: CDR1 SGHRS, CDR2 YFSETQ. CDR3 sequence: CASSTYSGKETQYF.

The genes are TRBV25-1 and TRBJ2-2; TCRdb outputs TRBD1, but without DNA this stays unchecked. CDR3 length: 14 residues. Germline assignment: CDR1 MGHDK and CDR2 SYGVNS. This CDR3 is CASMGRGQSGELFF.

The CDR3 reads CASSSITGRTYEQYF. This chain joins TRBV5-5 and TRBJ2-7; the TRBD1 assignment by TCRdb is unverifiable without DNA. CDR3 length equals 15 residues. Germline V gives CDR1 SGHKS, CDR2 YYEKEE (reference sequence).

The chain recombines TRBV29-1 with TRBJ2-1; the D gene TCRdb calls, TRBD2, cannot be checked with no DNA. CDR1 and CDR2 (germline): SQVTM, ANQGSEA. CDR3 length: 14 amino acids. CDR3: CSVVGAGGRNEQFF.

The rearrangement joins TRBV18 to TRBJ2-1; TCRdb designates TRBD1, a call that cannot be tested without DNA. This CDR3 is built from 17 residues. Germline V gene sequence: CDR1 KGHSH, CDR2 LQKENI. The CDR3 sequence is CASSPEQGMRSYNEQFF.

The chain couples TRBV20-1 to TRBJ1-2; TCRdb selects TRBD1, and the lack of DNA leaves this call unchecked. Germline lookup yields CDR1 DFQATT and CDR2 SNEGSKA (reference sequence). The CDR3 extends over 14 amino acids. CDR3 in amino acids: CSASSRQEDYGYTF.